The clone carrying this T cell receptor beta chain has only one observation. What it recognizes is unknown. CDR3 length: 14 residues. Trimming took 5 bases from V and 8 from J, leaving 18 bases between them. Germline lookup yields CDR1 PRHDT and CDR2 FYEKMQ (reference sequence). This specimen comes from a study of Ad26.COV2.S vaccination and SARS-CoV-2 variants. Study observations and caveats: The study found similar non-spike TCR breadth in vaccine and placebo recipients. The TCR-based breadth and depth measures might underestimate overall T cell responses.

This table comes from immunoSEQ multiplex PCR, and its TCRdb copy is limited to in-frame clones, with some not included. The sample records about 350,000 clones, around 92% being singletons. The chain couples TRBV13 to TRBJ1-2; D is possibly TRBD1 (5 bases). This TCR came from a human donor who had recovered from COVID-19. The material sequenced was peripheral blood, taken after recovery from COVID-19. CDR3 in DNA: TGTGCCAGCAGCGGGGTGACTGGGACGGAGGGCTACACCTTC. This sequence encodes CASSGVTGTEGYTF. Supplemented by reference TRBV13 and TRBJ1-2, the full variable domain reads AAGVIQSPRHLIKEKRETATLKCYPIPRHDTVYWYQQGPGQDPQFLISFYEKMQSDKGSIPDRFSAQQFSDYHSELNMSSLELGDSALYFCASSGVTGTEGYTFGSGTRLTVV.